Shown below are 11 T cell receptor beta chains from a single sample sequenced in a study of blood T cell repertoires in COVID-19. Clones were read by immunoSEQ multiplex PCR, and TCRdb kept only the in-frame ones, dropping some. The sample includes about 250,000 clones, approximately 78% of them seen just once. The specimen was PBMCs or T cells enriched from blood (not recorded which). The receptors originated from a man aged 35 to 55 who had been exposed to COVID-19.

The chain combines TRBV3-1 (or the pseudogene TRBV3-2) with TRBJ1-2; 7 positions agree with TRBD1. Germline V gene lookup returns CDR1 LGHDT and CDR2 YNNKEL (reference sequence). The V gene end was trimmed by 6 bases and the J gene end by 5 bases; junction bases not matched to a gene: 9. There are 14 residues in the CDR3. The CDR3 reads CASRTPGQTYGYTF. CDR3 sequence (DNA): TGTGCCAGCAGGACCCCGGGACAGACGTATGGCTACACCTTC.

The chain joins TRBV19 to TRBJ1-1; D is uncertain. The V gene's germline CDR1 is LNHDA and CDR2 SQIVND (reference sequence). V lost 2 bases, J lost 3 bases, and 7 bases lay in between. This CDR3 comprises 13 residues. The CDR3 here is CASSITFDTEAFF. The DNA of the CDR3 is TGTGCCAGTAGTATAACTTTCGACACTGAAGCTTTCTTT.

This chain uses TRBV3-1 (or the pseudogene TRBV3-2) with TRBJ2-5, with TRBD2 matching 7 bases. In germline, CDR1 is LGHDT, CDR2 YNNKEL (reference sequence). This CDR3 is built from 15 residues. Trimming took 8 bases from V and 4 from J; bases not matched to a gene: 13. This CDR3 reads CASSSTSGGVETQYF. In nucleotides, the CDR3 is TGTGCCAGCTCTTCAACCTCGGGGGGAGTAGAGACCCAGTACTTC.

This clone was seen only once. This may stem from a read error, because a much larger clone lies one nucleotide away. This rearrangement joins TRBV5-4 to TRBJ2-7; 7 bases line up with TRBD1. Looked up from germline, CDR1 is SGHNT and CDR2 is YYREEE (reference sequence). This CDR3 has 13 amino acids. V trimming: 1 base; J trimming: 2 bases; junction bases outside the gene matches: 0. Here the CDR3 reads CASSLTGAYEQYF. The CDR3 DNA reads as TGTGCCAGCAGCTTGACAGGGGCCTACGAGCAGTACTTC. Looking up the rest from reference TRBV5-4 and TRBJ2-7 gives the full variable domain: ETGVTQSPTHLIKTRGQQVTLRCSSQSGHNTVSWYQQALGQGPQFIFQYYREEENGRGNFPPRFSGLQFPNYSSELNVNALELDDSALYLCASSLTGAYEQYFGPGTRLTVT.

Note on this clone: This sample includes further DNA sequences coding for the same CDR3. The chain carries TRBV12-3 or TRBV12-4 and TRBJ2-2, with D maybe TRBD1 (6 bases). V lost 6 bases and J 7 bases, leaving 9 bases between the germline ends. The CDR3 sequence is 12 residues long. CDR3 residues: CASSRGGGELFF. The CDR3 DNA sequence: TGTGCCAGCAGCCGAGGGGGCGGGGAGCTGTTTTTT.

The chain's CDR3 is CASSFSSQLADGSYEQYF. The CDR3 DNA reads as TGCGCCAGCAGCTTCTCGAGCCAACTAGCGGACGGATCCTACGAGCAGTACTTC. The chain carries TRBV5-1 and TRBJ2-7; 8 nucleotides agree with TRBD2. Germline V gene lookup returns CDR1 SGHRS and CDR2 YFSETQ. The CDR3 length is 18 residues. Germline trimming cut 2 bases from V and 1 base from J; bases unmatched to any gene: 14.

The CDR3 loop is CASSPVGQNEQFF. DNA of the CDR3: TGTGCCAGCAGCCCAGTGGGGCAGAATGAGCAGTTCTTC. The chain employs TRBV5-4 and TRBJ2-1; TRBD1 might be the D (5 bases). With 4 bases removed from V and 7 bases from J, the gap between germline ends came to 12 bases. The germline gives CDR1 SGHNT, CDR2 YYREEE (reference sequence). This CDR3 region has 13 residues.

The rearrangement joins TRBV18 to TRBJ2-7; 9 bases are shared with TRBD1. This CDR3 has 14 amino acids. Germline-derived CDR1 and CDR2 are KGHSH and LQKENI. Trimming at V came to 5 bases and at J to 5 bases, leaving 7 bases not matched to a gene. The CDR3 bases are TGTGCCAGCTCATCTGGACAGGGGCGGCACGAGCAGTACTTC. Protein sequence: CASSSGQGRHEQYF.

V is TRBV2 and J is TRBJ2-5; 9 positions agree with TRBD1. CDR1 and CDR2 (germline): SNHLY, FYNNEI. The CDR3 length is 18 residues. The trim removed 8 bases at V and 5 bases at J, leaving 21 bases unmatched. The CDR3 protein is CASLISRDRVSGRETQYF. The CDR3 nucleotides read TGTGCCAGCCTTATCAGCCGGGACAGGGTATCGGGCCGGGAGACCCAGTACTTC.

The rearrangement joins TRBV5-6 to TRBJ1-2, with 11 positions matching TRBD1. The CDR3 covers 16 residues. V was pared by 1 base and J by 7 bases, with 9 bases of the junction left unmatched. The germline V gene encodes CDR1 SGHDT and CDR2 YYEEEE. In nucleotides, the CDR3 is TGTGCCAGCAGCTTGTCCGGACAGGGGGCTTTGAGTGGCTACACCTTC. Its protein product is CASSLSGQGALSGYTF.

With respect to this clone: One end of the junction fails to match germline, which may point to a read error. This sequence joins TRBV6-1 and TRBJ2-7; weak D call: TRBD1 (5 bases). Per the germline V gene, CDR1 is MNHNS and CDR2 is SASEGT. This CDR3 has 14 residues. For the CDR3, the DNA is TGTGCCAGCAGAGAAGACAGAAGTTCCTACGAGCAGTACTTC. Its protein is CASREDRSSYEQYF.